This TCR beta chain was observed in a study of cytomegalovirus exposure and HLA in healthy donors. The PCR contained 60 Vbeta and 13 Jbeta primers. Libraries were prepared by immunoSEQ multiplex PCR; TCRdb keeps only in-frame clonotypes and omits some of them. Among about 140,000 clones listed, around 77% were seen once. This CDR3 is 10 amino acids long. Germline loops: CDR1 DFQATT, CDR2 SNEGSKA (reference sequence). Deletions cut 0 bases from V and 13 bases from J, with 7 bases between. In the case of this clone: No antigen is known for it.

The study's findings and limits: An observed cluster of highly shared sequence variants was recorded as a likely sequencing artifact. The authors later found HLA-associated TCR beta chains more clonally expanded than equally common others.

The TCR comes from a man aged 25-40 years in good health and CMV-seronegative. Sequenced input: PBMCs. V gene TRBV20-1 combines with J gene TRBJ2-4; a weak D match, TRBD1 (5 bases). The CDR3 sequence: CSARERGQYF. The CDR3 DNA reads as TGCAGTGCTAGAGAAAGGGGACAGTACTTC.